What follows are 27 T cell receptor beta chains derived from one specimen sequenced in a study of cytomegalovirus exposure and HLA in healthy donors. Use of 60 Vbeta and 13 Jbeta primers characterized the PCR. The assay was immunoSEQ multiplex PCR, and TCRdb's table has in-frame clones only and misses some. This table holds more than 150,000 clones, roughly nine tenths found once. Sequenced: PBMCs. The receptors shown here come from a girl under three years old in good health and CMV-seronegative.

The chain links TRBV6-1 to TRBJ2-3, with 9 nucleotides matching TRBD1. The germline CDR1 and CDR2 sequences are MNHNS and SASEGT. This CDR3 has 16 residues. J gave up 4 bases and V 3 bases, and 8 bases lay outside the gene matches. The CDR3, as DNA: TGTGCCAGCAGTGAGTTGGCCGGACAGGGGTCAGATACGCAGTATTTT. Its protein is CASSELAGQGSDTQYF.

A note on this clone: At one end, the junction sequence differs from germline, possibly due to a read error. V and J are TRBV7-9 and TRBJ2-7; possible D gene TRBD1, 6 bases. The germline V gene encodes CDR1 SEHNR and CDR2 FQNEAQ (reference sequence). CDR3 length: 13 amino acids. CDR3 DNA: TGTTCCAGCAGCTTCGGGACACAATACGAGCAGTACTTC. Residues: CSSSFGTQYEQYF.

This rearrangement joins TRBV7-2 to TRBJ2-7, with 7 positions matching TRBD2. The CDR3 loop spans 15 amino acids. CDR1 is SGHTA, CDR2 FQGNSA, per germline. The ends lost 4 bases at V and 3 bases at J; junction bases unmatched: 9. CDR3 region: CASSYGPSGIYEQYF. CDR3 nucleotide sequence: TGTGCCAGCAGCTATGGGCCTAGCGGAATCTACGAGCAGTACTTC.

The chain links TRBV21-1 to TRBJ2-1; the table's D call, TRBD2, was not checked against the DNA. TRBV21-1 is recorded as a pseudogene. The CDR3 consists of 15 residues. The CDR3 sequence is CASPNKRERRNEQFF. CDR3 DNA: TGTGCCAGCCCGAACAAGAGGGAGAGGCGAAATGAGCAGTTCTTC.

This clone showed up just a few times. The chain carries TRBV5-6 and TRBJ1-1, with 8 bases identical to TRBD1. The ends lost 4 bases at V and 1 base at J; junction bases unmatched: 6. The germline CDR1 and CDR2 sequences are SGHDT and YYEEEE. The CDR3 sequence is 15 residues long. The CDR3: CASSRTGQGNTEAFF. The CDR3 nucleotides read TGTGCCAGCAGCCGAACAGGACAGGGGAACACTGAAGCTTTCTTT.

CDR3 bases: TGTGCCAGCAGCAAATACAATAGCGGGGGGTCTAGCTCCTACGAGCAGTACTTC. Translating it yields CASSKYNSGGSSSYEQYF. This chain connects TRBV7-8 to TRBJ2-7, with 10 bases matching TRBD2. Germline lookup yields CDR1 SGHVS and CDR2 FQNEAQ. After removal of 5 bases from V and 0 bases from J, the junction contained 13 bases not matched to a gene. The length of the CDR3 is 18 residues.

The chain is built from TRBV5-1 and TRBJ2-1; D gene uncertain. The V end was cut by 1 base, the J end by 4 bases, with 6 bases between. The CDR3 runs 13 residues. CDR1 and CDR2 (germline): SGHRS, YFSETQ. CDR3 sequence (DNA): TGCGCCAGCAGCTTGAGAGCATACAATGAGCAGTTCTTC. Amino acids: CASSLRAYNEQFF.

The chain carries TRBV18 and TRBJ1-1; the match to TRBD1 covers 7 bases. V was pared by 3 bases and J by 10 bases, with 8 bases of the junction left unmatched. The CDR3 runs 13 residues. The germline gives CDR1 KGHSH, CDR2 LQKENI. CDR3 sequence reads: CASSPGQEISAFF. As DNA, the CDR3 is TGTGCCAGCTCACCCGGACAGGAGATTTCAGCTTTCTTT.

The chain uses TRBV18 and TRBJ2-3, with D tentatively TRBD1 (6 bases). The CDR3 extends over 14 amino acids. CDR1 KGHSH and CDR2 LQKENI come from the germline V gene. V dropped 2 bases and J dropped 4 bases, with 10 bases sitting between them. The chain's CDR3 is CASSPTGSPDTQYF. The CDR3 DNA follows: TGTGCCAGCTCACCAACAGGGTCCCCAGATACGCAGTATTTT.

This clone was counted only a few times. This sample includes further DNA sequences coding for the same CDR3. The chain has TRBV7-6 and TRBJ2-7; 10 bases align to TRBD2. V lost 2 bases to trimming and J lost 4 bases; unmatched junction nucleotides: 2. The length of the CDR3 is 14 residues. Germline V gene data show CDR1 as SGHVS and CDR2 as FNYEAQ. The CDR3 region is CASSLSGGAYEQYF. Written as DNA, the CDR3 is TGTGCCAGCAGCTTAAGCGGGGGGGCGTACGAGCAGTACTTC.

V usage is TRBV6-5 and J usage is TRBJ2-3; 9 bases fit TRBD2. Trimming at V came to 10 bases and at J to 3 bases, leaving 11 bases not matched to a gene. The CDR3 is made up of 15 amino acids. Germline CDR1 MNHEY, CDR2 SVGAGI. The CDR3 loop reads CATTQAGGNTDTQYF. In DNA form, the CDR3 reads TGTGCCACAACCCAAGCGGGAGGTAATACAGATACGCAGTATTTT.

This clone came up once. The chain carries TRBV9 and TRBJ2-2; 7 nucleotides agree with TRBD1. V was clipped by 3 bases and J by 2 bases; unmatched bases: 4. CDR3 size: 15 residues. CDR1 and CDR2 from the germline V gene are SGDLS and YYNGEE. The CDR3 is CASSAGQKNTGELFF. CDR3 nucleotides: TGTGCCAGCAGCGCGGGACAGAAAAACACCGGGGAGCTGTTTTTT.

The gene calls are TRBV6-5 and TRBJ2-5; 8 bases are shared with TRBD2. V lost 6 bases, J lost 2 bases, and 8 bases stayed unmatched. The germline V gene encodes CDR1 MNHEY and CDR2 SVGAGI. CDR3 length equals 15 residues. The DNA for the CDR3 is TGTGCCAGCAGATCCAAGTTAGCGGGGCAAGAGACCCAGTACTTC. As protein: CASRSKLAGQETQYF.

V gene TRBV7-3 combines with J gene TRBJ2-3; 10 nucleotides align to TRBD2. Losses at the gene ends were 2 bases for V and 3 bases for J; bases not matched to a gene: 5. This CDR3 region has 16 residues. Per germline, CDR1 SGHTA and CDR2 FQGTGA. CDR3: CASSLWASGGTDTQYF. CDR3 coding DNA: TGTGCCAGCAGCTTATGGGCTAGCGGGGGAACAGATACGCAGTATTTT.

The V and J genes are TRBV27 and TRBJ2-5; no firm D call. The V gene's germline CDR1 is MNHEY and CDR2 SMNVEV (reference sequence). With 3 bases removed from V and 1 base from J, the gap between germline ends came to 9 bases. CDR3 size: 14 residues. DNA for the CDR3: TGTGCCAGCAGTTTGACACGGCTCCAAGAGACCCAGTACTTC. This gives the protein CASSLTRLQETQYF.

The chain employs TRBV6-5 and TRBJ2-1, with 11 bases fitting TRBD2. The CDR3 is 15 amino acids. CDR1 MNHEY and CDR2 SVGAGI come from the germline V gene. V was pared by 4 bases and J by 6 bases, with 5 bases of the junction left unmatched. Written as DNA, the CDR3 is TGTGCCAGCAGTTCTGTAGCGGGAGGGTCCAATGAGCAGTTCTTC. This translates into CASSSVAGGSNEQFF.

The rearrangement joins TRBV7-9 to TRBJ1-1, with 7 bases aligning to TRBD1. V lost 5 bases and J lost 4; bases outside the gene matches: 10. This CDR3 region has 15 residues. The germline V gene has CDR1 SEHNR and CDR2 FQNEAQ (reference sequence). DNA for the CDR3: TGTGCCAGCAGCCTGACAGGGACCGGAGCCACTGAAGCTTTCTTT. This translates into CASSLTGTGATEAFF.

This chain connects TRBV11-2 to TRBJ2-2; D not resolved. The CDR3 is 13 residues long. The germline gives CDR1 SGHAT, CDR2 FQNNGV. Trimming shortened V by 5 bases and J by 6 bases, and 10 bases separated the two germline ends. In nucleotides, the CDR3 is TGTGCCAGCAGCCCACGGTCGGCCGGGGAGCTGTTTTTT. It yields the protein CASSPRSAGELFF.

The J gene is TRBJ2-1, the V gene TRBV15; D is possibly TRBD1 (5 bases). This CDR3 has 16 amino acids. V was pared by 0 bases and J by 3 bases, with 12 bases between. Germline V gene sequence: CDR1 LNHNV, CDR2 YYDKDF (reference sequence). CDR3 sequence (DNA): TGTGCCACCAGCAGAGATGGGGCGGACAACTACAATGAGCAGTTCTTC. This codes for CATSRDGADNYNEQFF.

Written as DNA, the CDR3 is TGTGCCAGCAGTTATTCCGGGATTAACACAGATACGCAGTATTTT. This codes for CASSYSGINTDTQYF. The chain combines TRBV6-6 with TRBJ2-3; a weak D match, TRBD2 (5 bases). Germline CDR1 reads MNHNY; CDR2 reads SVGAGI (reference sequence). The CDR3 sequence is 15 residues long. The V end was cut by 3 bases, the J end by 2 bases, with 12 bases between.

This chain uses TRBV7-9 with TRBJ1-1, with 10 nucleotides matching TRBD1. V trimming: 4 bases; J trimming: 1 base; junction bases outside the gene matches: 9. The CDR3 runs 17 residues. Germline V gives CDR1 SEHNR, CDR2 FQNEAQ (reference sequence). This CDR3 is CASSWGQGIMANTEAFF. For the CDR3, the DNA is TGTGCCAGCAGCTGGGGACAGGGGATAATGGCGAACACTGAAGCTTTCTTT.

The chain recombines TRBV7-8 with TRBJ1-5, with 7 bases matching TRBD1. J was trimmed by 0 bases and V by 3 bases; bases with no gene match: 11. The CDR3 contains 18 residues. Looked up from germline, CDR1 is SGHVS and CDR2 is FQNEAQ. The CDR3 sequence is CASSFGRQGWGSNQPQHF. CDR3 DNA: TGTGCCAGCAGCTTTGGAAGACAGGGATGGGGTAGCAATCAGCCCCAGCATTTT.

The J gene is TRBJ2-2, the V gene TRBV5-1; TRBD1 matches 9 bases. The V gene end was trimmed by 4 bases and the J gene end by 1 base; junction bases not matched to a gene: 2. Germline-derived CDR1 and CDR2 are SGHRS and YFSETQ. This CDR3 comprises 15 residues. CDR3 sequence reads: CASSTDRGNTGELFF. The DNA of the CDR3 is TGCGCCAGCAGCACGGACAGGGGGAACACCGGGGAGCTGTTTTTT.

V is TRBV27 and J is TRBJ2-1; the match to TRBD1 covers 7 bases. V was pared by 0 bases and J by 3 bases, with 2 bases of the junction left unmatched. CDR1 and CDR2 from the germline V gene are MNHEY and SMNVEV (reference sequence). The CDR3 extends over 15 amino acids. Here the CDR3 reads CASSLSWDSYNEQFF. CDR3 nucleotides: TGTGCCAGCAGTTTATCTTGGGACAGCTACAATGAGCAGTTCTTC.

The chain carries TRBV9 and TRBJ1-5; unclear D gene. The CDR3 sequence is 15 residues long. V was trimmed by 0 bases and J by 3 bases, leaving 10 bases between them. Germline V gene data show CDR1 as SGDLS and CDR2 as YYNGEE. DNA for the CDR3: TGTGCCAGCAGCGTAGGCCCGGGAAACAATCAGCCCCAGCATTTT. This sequence encodes CASSVGPGNNQPQHF.

The CDR3 DNA sequence: TGCGCCAGCAGCCCCGCGACAGGGATGGGTTCCTACGAGCAGTACTTC. Its protein product is CASSPATGMGSYEQYF. This chain connects TRBV4-1 to TRBJ2-7; 7 bases line up with TRBD1. The CDR3 runs to 16 residues. Germline CDR1 MGHRA, CDR2 YSYEKL. J was trimmed by 1 base and V by 4 bases; bases with no gene match: 10.

The DNA for the CDR3 is TGTGCCAGCAGCGTAGGGGGAGCTTATTCTAACTATGGCTACACCTTC. Its protein product is CASSVGGAYSNYGYTF. J is TRBJ1-2 and V is TRBV9; D unresolved. V was clipped by 0 bases and J by 0 bases, with 12 bases between them. Germline V gene sequence: CDR1 SGDLS, CDR2 YYNGEE. CDR3 length: 16 residues.